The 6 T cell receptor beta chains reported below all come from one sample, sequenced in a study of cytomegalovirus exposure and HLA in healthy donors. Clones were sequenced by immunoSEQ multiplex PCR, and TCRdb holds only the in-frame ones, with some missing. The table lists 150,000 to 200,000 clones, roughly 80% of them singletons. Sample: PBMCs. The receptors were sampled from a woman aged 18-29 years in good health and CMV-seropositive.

Here the CDR3 reads CASRYRQGAGYEQYF. CDR3 coding DNA: TGTGCCAGCAGATACCGACAGGGGGCAGGGTACGAGCAGTACTTC. This chain uses TRBV2 with TRBJ2-7, with TRBD1 matching 10 bases. The V segment lost 6 bases and the J segment 4 bases; nucleotides outside the gene matches: 9. The CDR3 spans 15 residues. Germline V gives CDR1 SNHLY, CDR2 FYNNEI.

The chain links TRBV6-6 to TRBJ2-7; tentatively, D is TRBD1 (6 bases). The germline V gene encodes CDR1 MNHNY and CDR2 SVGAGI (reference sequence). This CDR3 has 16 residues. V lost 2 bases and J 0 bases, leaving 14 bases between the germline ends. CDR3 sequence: CASSYPKRQDSYEQYF. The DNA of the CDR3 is TGTGCCAGCAGTTACCCAAAACGACAGGACTCCTACGAGCAGTACTTC.

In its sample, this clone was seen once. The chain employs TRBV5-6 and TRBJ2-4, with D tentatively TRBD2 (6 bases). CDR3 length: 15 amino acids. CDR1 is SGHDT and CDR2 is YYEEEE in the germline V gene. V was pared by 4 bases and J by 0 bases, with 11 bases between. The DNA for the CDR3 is TGTGCCAGCAGCCGCGTCGGGGGAGCCAAAAACATTCAGTACTTC. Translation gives CASSRVGGAKNIQYF.

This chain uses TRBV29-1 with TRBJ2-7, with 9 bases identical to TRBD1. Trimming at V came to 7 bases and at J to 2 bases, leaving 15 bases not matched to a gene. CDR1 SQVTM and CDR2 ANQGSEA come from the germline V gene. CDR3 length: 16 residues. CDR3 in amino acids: CSARDRAATPAYEQYF. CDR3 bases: TGCAGCGCCCGGGACAGGGCCGCTACCCCTGCCTACGAGCAGTACTTC.

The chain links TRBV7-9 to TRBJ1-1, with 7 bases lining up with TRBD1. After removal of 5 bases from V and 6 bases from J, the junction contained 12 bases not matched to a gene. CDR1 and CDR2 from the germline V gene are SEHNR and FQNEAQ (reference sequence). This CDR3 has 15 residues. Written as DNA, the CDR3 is TGTGCCAGCAGCACTATGACAGGGTCGTCGGCTGAAGCTTTCTTT. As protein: CASSTMTGSSAEAFF.

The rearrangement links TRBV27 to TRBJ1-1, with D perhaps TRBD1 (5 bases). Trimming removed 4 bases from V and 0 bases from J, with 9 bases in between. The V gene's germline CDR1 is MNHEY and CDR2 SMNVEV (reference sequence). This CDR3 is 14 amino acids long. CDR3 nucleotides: TGTGCCAGCAGTTATGCAGGGATGAACACTGAAGCTTTCTTT. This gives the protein CASSYAGMNTEAFF.